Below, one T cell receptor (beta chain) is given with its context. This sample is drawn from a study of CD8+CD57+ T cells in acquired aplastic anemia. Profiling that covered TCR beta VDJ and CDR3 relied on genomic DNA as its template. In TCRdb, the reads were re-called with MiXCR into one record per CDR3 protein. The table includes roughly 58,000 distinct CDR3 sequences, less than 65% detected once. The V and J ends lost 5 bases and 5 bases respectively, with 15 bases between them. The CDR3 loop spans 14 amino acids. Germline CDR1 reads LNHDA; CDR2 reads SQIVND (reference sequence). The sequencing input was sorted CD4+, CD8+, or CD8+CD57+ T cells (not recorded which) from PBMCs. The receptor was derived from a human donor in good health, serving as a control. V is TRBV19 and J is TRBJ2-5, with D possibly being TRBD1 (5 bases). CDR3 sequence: CASSVRSAGETQYF. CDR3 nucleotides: TGTGCCAGTAGTGTGCGGTCCGCAGGGGAGACCCAGTACTTC.